Each of the 18 T cell receptor beta chains below was sequenced from the same sample in a study of blood T cell repertoires in COVID-19 (dated by TCRdb to 2019 to 2021). The library was prepared using the immunoSEQ multiplex PCR assay. Imported from immuneACCESS, the table was reduced by TCRdb to in-frame sequences with V and J called. These copies leave out some clones; in studies compared against another copy, an unresolved V gene accounts for under half, and the cause of the remainder is not known. Within this sample are 200,000 to 250,000 clones, with 65% to 90% of them counted one time only. Approximately 4.5% of the sample is taken by the ten largest. Sequences were obtained from peripheral blood. These receptors were taken from a woman between 70 and 85 years old with acute or convalescent COVID-19.

This sequence joins TRBV14 and TRBJ1-6; TRBD1 is a possible D gene (5 bases). CDR1 is SGHDN and CDR2 is FVKESK in the germline V gene. This CDR3 has 15 residues. V shed 1 base and J shed 8 bases, with 12 bases lying between them. The CDR3 is CASSQGEGVHSPLHF. The CDR3, as DNA: TGTGCCAGCAGCCAAGGGGAAGGGGTTCATTCACCCCTCCACTTT.

The table lists this clone with a count of one. This chain joins TRBV4-1 and TRBJ2-2; 7 nucleotides agree with TRBD2. Germline V lookup: CDR1 MGHRA, CDR2 YSYEKL. The length of the CDR3 is 16 residues. The V gene end was trimmed by 5 bases and the J gene end by 0 bases; junction bases not matched to a gene: 6. CDR3 DNA sequence: TGCGCCAGCAGCACCACTAGCGCCGCGAACACCGGGGAGCTGTTTTTT. It is translated as CASSTTSAANTGELFF.

The rearrangement uses TRBV10-1 and TRBJ2-5; D possibly corresponds to TRBD2 (6 bases). V was shortened by 6 bases and J by 5 bases, with 13 bases between the two germline ends. Germline CDR1 is WNHNN and CDR2 is SYGVQD (reference sequence). The CDR3 is 13 residues long. CDR3 residues: CASSRDSEETQYF. CDR3 DNA: TGCGCCAGCAGCCGGGACTCGGAGGAGACCCAGTACTTC.

The J gene is TRBJ2-7, the V gene TRBV5-4, with D maybe TRBD1 (5 bases). V was shortened by 0 bases and J by 0 bases, with 10 bases between the two germline ends. The CDR3 length is 15 residues. CDR1 and CDR2 from the germline V gene are SGHNT and YYREEE (reference sequence). This CDR3 is CASSLARDSSYEQYF. CDR3 nucleotide sequence: TGTGCCAGCAGCTTGGCTAGAGACAGCTCCTACGAGCAGTACTTC.

This CDR3 reads CASNDPPRDRGAGLYGYTF. The CDR3 DNA is TGTGCCAGCAACGACCCCCCCCGGGACAGGGGCGCGGGACTCTATGGCTACACCTTC. This sequence joins TRBV21-1 and TRBJ1-2; the D segment call TRBD1 is taken from the table without a DNA check. TRBV21-1 is a listed pseudogene. This CDR3 has 19 residues.

This sequence joins TRBV18 and TRBJ2-7; 14 bases are a match to TRBD2. V was pared by 0 bases and J by 12 bases, with 7 bases of the junction left unmatched. Germline assignment: CDR1 KGHSH and CDR2 LQKENI. This CDR3 comprises 15 residues. In DNA, the CDR3 is TGTGCCAGCTCACCACCGTTGACTAGCGGGGGGGGACGGTACTTC. The encoded protein is CASSPPLTSGGGRYF.

The CDR3 loop reads CSVSGGGNQPQHF. Here the CDR3 DNA reads TGCAGCGTCTCAGGGGGCGGGAATCAGCCCCAGCATTTT. This chain connects TRBV29-1 to TRBJ1-5; 8 bases align to TRBD1. Germline V gives CDR1 SQVTM, CDR2 ANQGSEA. The CDR3 consists of 13 residues. J gave up 4 bases and V 6 bases, and 5 bases lay outside the gene matches.

This clone has only a few counts. CDR3: CSASIQRGVDEQFF. CDR3 nucleotide sequence: TGCAGTGCTAGTATCCAGCGGGGGGTCGATGAGCAGTTCTTC. The chain employs TRBV20-1 and TRBJ2-1, with TRBD2 matching over 9 bases. Germline V CDR1 and CDR2: DFQATT, SNEGSKA (reference sequence). This CDR3 contains 14 residues. With 3 bases clipped from V and 8 bases from J, the junction kept 8 bases outside the gene matches.

This clone was observed at least ten times. The chain employs TRBV19 and TRBJ1-5; D is possibly TRBD1 (6 bases). Germline V CDR1 and CDR2: LNHDA, SQIVND (reference sequence). The V end was cut by 6 bases, the J end by 6 bases, with 18 bases between. The CDR3 consists of 15 residues. CDR3 loop: CASRAVLGAGQPQHF. CDR3 DNA sequence: TGTGCCAGTAGGGCCGTACTGGGGGCCGGTCAGCCCCAGCATTTT.

The chain links TRBV15 to TRBJ2-7, with 9 bases that match TRBD1. This CDR3 has 17 residues. The germline V gene has CDR1 LNHNV and CDR2 YYDKDF (reference sequence). After removal of 0 bases from V and 2 bases from J, the junction contained 8 bases not matched to a gene. CDR3 residues: CATSRDLGGTGTYEQYF. The CDR3 nucleotides are TGTGCCACCAGCAGAGATCTTGGGGGGACAGGGACCTACGAGCAGTACTTC.

This rearrangement joins TRBV5-6 to TRBJ2-2; TRBD1 might be the D (6 bases). Germline loops: CDR1 SGHDT, CDR2 YYEEEE. Between the trimmed V and J ends, which lost 4 bases and 1 base, there was a span of 8 bases. The CDR3 sequence is 14 residues long. The CDR3 sequence is CASSQGQNTGELFF. The CDR3 DNA is TGTGCCAGCAGCCAGGGACAGAACACCGGGGAGCTGTTTTTT.

This clone was recorded once. J is TRBJ1-3 and V is TRBV6-5; D not resolved. Trimming left V 4 bases short and J 2 bases short, with 9 bases between. The CDR3 loop spans 14 amino acids. Germline V gene lookup returns CDR1 MNHEY and CDR2 SVGAGI. CDR3 protein: CASSWATAGNTIYF. The CDR3 DNA follows: TGTGCCAGCAGTTGGGCCACCGCTGGAAACACCATATATTTT.

A single count supports this clone. The genes are TRBV30 and TRBJ2-7, with a tentative D call TRBD2 (7 bases). CDR3 size: 15 residues. Germline lookup yields CDR1 GTSNPN and CDR2 SVGIG (reference sequence). V lost 1 base, J lost 4 bases, and 17 bases lay in between. CDR3 bases: TGTGCCTGGAGTGCCCGAGGGGGGGCTAGGTACGAGCAGTACTTC. Residues: CAWSARGGARYEQYF. Looking up the rest from reference TRBV30 and TRBJ2-7 gives the full variable domain: SQTIHQWPATLVQPVGSPLSLECTVEGTSNPNLYWYRQAAGRGLQLLFYSVGIGQISSEVPQNLSASRPQDRQFILSSKKLLLSDSGFYLCAWSARGGARYEQYFGPGTRLTVT.

J is TRBJ1-4 and V is TRBV7-9; D gene unclear. Germline V lookup: CDR1 SEHNR, CDR2 FQNEAQ (reference sequence). There are 15 residues in the CDR3. V was clipped by 4 bases and J by 2 bases, with 11 bases between them. The chain's CDR3 is CASSSRGGTNEKLFF. CDR3 DNA: TGTGCCAGCAGCTCCCGGGGAGGCACTAATGAAAAACTGTTTTTT.

As DNA, the CDR3 is TGTGCCATCAGTGCCTCGATGAGGACAGGGGATTATCAGCCCCAGCATTTT. Its translation is CAISASMRTGDYQPQHF. This rearrangement joins TRBV10-3 to TRBJ1-5; the match to TRBD1 covers 9 bases. This CDR3 is built from 17 residues. From germline, CDR1 is ENHRY and CDR2 SYGVKD. V shed 4 bases and J 5 bases; nucleotides not matched to a gene: 12.

The chain combines TRBV9 with TRBJ1-3, with D possibly being TRBD1 (6 bases). The CDR3 runs to 14 residues. Per the germline V gene, CDR1 is SGDLS and CDR2 is YYNGEE. V shed 0 bases and J shed 6 bases, with 10 bases lying between them. The CDR3 protein is CASSVGRTVNTIYF. CDR3 nucleotide sequence: TGTGCCAGCAGCGTAGGTCGGACAGTAAACACCATATATTTT. The entire variable domain, with the rest obtained from reference TRBV9 and TRBJ1-3, is as follows: DSGVTQTPKHLITATGQRVTLRCSPRSGDLSVYWYQQSLDQGLQFLIQYYNGEERAKGNILERFSAQQFPDLHSELNLSSLELGDSALYFCASSVGRTVNTIYFGEGSWLTVV.

V and J are TRBV18 and TRBJ2-7, with 9 bases that match TRBD1. There are 14 residues in the CDR3. Unmatched junction bases numbered 5, after V lost 6 bases and J lost 2 bases. Germline V CDR1 and CDR2: KGHSH, LQKENI. In DNA, the CDR3 is TGTGCCAGCTCGCCTTACAGGGGGCCCTACGAGCAGTACTTC. Protein product: CASSPYRGPYEQYF.

In nucleotides, the CDR3 is TGTGCCATCAGTTCCCCCCTTGGCTACACCTTC. This encodes CAISSPLGYTF. This chain links TRBV10-3 with TRBJ1-2, with D unclear. This CDR3 region has 11 residues. Germline V gives CDR1 ENHRY, CDR2 SYGVKD. Trimming stripped 5 bases from V and 7 bases from J, with 8 bases between.